Below, 9 T cell receptor beta chains from the same sample are listed, as sequenced in a study of blood T cell repertoires in COVID-19. The table came from immunoSEQ multiplex PCR; TCRdb's copy has only in-frame clones and leaves some out. The sample shows some 260,000 clones, 70% to 90% of them seen only once. Sample: peripheral blood. All receptors derive from a woman in her thirties or forties who had recovered from COVID-19.

The genes are TRBV18 and TRBJ1-4, with D unclear. Germline assignment: CDR1 KGHSH and CDR2 LQKENI. V was clipped by 2 bases and J by 5 bases, with 15 bases between them. The CDR3 contains 16 residues. CDR3 DNA: TGTGCCAGCTCACCATTGTCCGAAGCCGCCAATGAAAAACTGTTTTTT. Translating it yields CASSPLSEAANEKLFF.

The V and J genes are TRBV5-8 and TRBJ1-3; possible D gene TRBD1, 5 bases. This CDR3 is 17 amino acids long. CDR1 and CDR2 (germline): SGHTS, YDEGEE. V lost 0 bases and J 4 bases, leaving 17 bases between the germline ends. CDR3 DNA sequence: TGTGCCAGCAGCTTGGCCAGCGGGGGTCGTCCGGGAAACACCATATATTTT. It is translated as CASSLASGGRPGNTIYF. Drawing the rest from reference TRBV5-8 and TRBJ1-3, the complete variable domain is EAGVTQSPTHLIKTRGQQATLRCSPISGHTSVYWYQQALGLGLQFLLWYDEGEERNRGNFPPRFSGRQFPNYSSELNVNALELEDSALYLCASSLASGGRPGNTIYFGEGSWLTVV.

The chain combines TRBV4-3 with TRBJ1-5; D might be TRBD1 (6 bases). CDR1 and CDR2 from the germline V gene are LGHNA and YSLEER. The CDR3 covers 16 residues. Trimming cost V 1 base and J 5 bases, with 15 bases left between them. CDR3 amino acids: CASSQAGGPHHQPQHF. CDR3 nucleotides: TGCGCCAGCAGCCAAGCGGGGGGGCCCCACCATCAGCCCCAGCATTTT.

The chain joins TRBV5-5 to TRBJ2-3, with TRBD1 identical over 10 bases. The J segment lost 5 bases and the V segment lost 5 bases, leaving 8 bases of the junction unmatched. The V gene's germline CDR1 is SGHKS and CDR2 YYEKEE (reference sequence). This CDR3 is 15 amino acids long. CDR3 sequence reads: CASSTDRGQVDTQYF. CDR3 nucleotide sequence: TGTGCCAGCAGTACCGACAGGGGGCAGGTAGATACGCAGTATTTT.

This clone was seen only once. The chain is built from TRBV24-1 and TRBJ2-7; TRBD1 matches at 9 bases. The germline gives CDR1 KGHDR, CDR2 SFDVKD. This CDR3 is built from 15 residues. V was pared by 4 bases and J by 1 base, with 4 bases of the junction left unmatched. As DNA, the CDR3 is TGTGCCACCAGTGAGGCCGGGACAGGGTCCTACGAGCAGTACTTC. Translating gives CATSEAGTGSYEQYF.

The chain employs TRBV18 and TRBJ2-3; tentatively, D is TRBD1 (6 bases). Trimming shortened V by 1 base and J by 3 bases, and 14 bases separated the two germline ends. This CDR3 has 16 amino acids. The germline CDR1 and CDR2 sequences are KGHSH and LQKENI. The CDR3 is CASSPLQGSSTDTQYF. The CDR3 nucleotides read TGTGCCAGCTCACCACTACAGGGTTCCAGTACAGATACGCAGTATTTT.

The chain joins TRBV11-3 to TRBJ2-7; the match to TRBD1 covers 8 bases. The length of the CDR3 is 15 residues. In germline, CDR1 is SGHNT, CDR2 YENEEA. V lost 1 base to trimming and J lost 3 bases; unmatched junction nucleotides: 5. This CDR3 reads CASSLGGQEFYEQYF. Written as DNA, the CDR3 is TGTGCCAGCAGCTTAGGGGGACAGGAGTTCTACGAGCAGTACTTC.

The chain employs TRBV7-9 and TRBJ1-3, with a tentative D call TRBD1 (5 bases). This CDR3 spans 15 amino acids. V was shortened by 5 bases and J by 8 bases, with 19 bases between the two germline ends. Germline-derived CDR1 and CDR2 are SEHNR and FQNEAQ (reference sequence). The CDR3 coding sequence is TGTGCCAGCAGCGCCGGGCAGTGGGGGGGTGACACCATATATTTT. This codes for CASSAGQWGGDTIYF. The whole variable domain, filled in from reference TRBV7-9 and TRBJ1-3, reads DTGVSQNPRHKITKRGQNVTFRCDPISEHNRLYWYRQTLGQGPEFLTYFQNEAQLEKSRLLSDRFSAERPKGSFSTLEIQRTEQGDSAMYLCASSAGQWGGDTIYFGEGSWLTVV.

This chain links TRBV6-5 with TRBJ1-3; a possible D gene is TRBD1 (5 bases). Germline CDR1 is MNHEY and CDR2 is SVGAGI. V dropped 3 bases and J dropped 0 bases, with 9 bases sitting between them. The CDR3 runs 15 residues. The CDR3 sequence: CASSYRGASGNTIYF. CDR3 DNA: TGTGCCAGCAGTTATAGGGGCGCCTCTGGAAACACCATATATTTT.